The rows below give T cell receptor beta chains drawn from one sample of a study of cytomegalovirus exposure and HLA in healthy donors. Using immunoSEQ multiplex PCR, the repertoire was profiled, and TCRdb retains in-frame clones only, with some absent. The data contain 50,000 or so clones, roughly 80% of them singletons. The material sequenced was PBMCs. Receptors were obtained from a woman aged 40 to 50 in good health and CMV-seropositive. CDR3s include the opening cysteine and the closing phenylalanine or tryptophan. D genes are given only for firm matches. Clone size is shown for a subset of rows, as once, few, many or a class of expanded clone.

j_call | d_call | clone_size | v_call | cdr3_aa | cdr3_nt
TRBJ2-7 | . | . | TRBV5-1 | CASSPGALDTYYF | TGCGCCAGCAGCCCGGGAGCCCTAGATACGTATTACTTC
TRBJ2-5 | . | . | TRBV6-6 | CASRSRGLRQETQYF | TGTGCCAGCAGAAGCAGGGGTTTAAGGCAAGAGACCCAGTACTTC
TRBJ1-5 | . | . | TRBV21-1 | CASSKVPRRGRSNQPQHF | TGTGCCAGCAGCAAAGTTCCGAGGAGGGGAAGGAGCAATCAGCCCCAGCATTTT
TRBJ2-7 | TRBD1 | . | TRBV9 | CASSVDGTVPYEQYF | TGTGCCAGCAGCGTAGATGGGACAGTACCCTACGAGCAGTACTTC
TRBJ1-2 | . | few | TRBV19 | CASSILGAAGYTF | TGTGCCAGTAGTATTTTAGGGGCGGCTGGCTACACCTTC
TRBJ2-5 | TRBD2 | . | TRBV9 | CASSVDRGGGETQYF | TGTGCCAGCAGCGTAGATCGGGGCGGGGGGGAGACCCAGTACTTC
TRBJ1-2 | . | . | TRBV9 | CASSASTGFPLLF | TGTGCCAGCAGCGCCTCGACAGGTTTCCCACTTCTATTC
TRBJ2-5 | . | . | TRBV7-9 | CASSLETGTETQYF | TGTGCCAGCAGCTTGGAAACAGGGACGGAGACCCAGTACTTC
TRBJ2-7 | . | few | TRBV21-1 | CASSNVHDRAGNEQYF | TGTGCCAGCAGCAACGTCCACGACAGGGCGGGAAACGAGCAGTACTTC
TRBJ2-6 | TRBD2 | . | TRBV4-2 | CASSQVASGGTLSSGANVLTF | TGTGCCAGCAGCCAAGTGGCTAGCGGGGGGACACTTTCCTCTGGGGCCAACGTCCTGACTTTC
TRBJ2-1 | TRBD2 | . | TRBV6-4 | CASSERLAGRYNEQFF | TGTGCCAGCAGTGAACGACTAGCGGGGAGGTACAATGAGCAGTTCTTC
TRBJ1-4 | TRBD1 | . | TRBV10-2 | CASRATGIANEKLFF | TGCGCCAGCAGGGCGACAGGGATCGCTAATGAAAAACTGTTTTTT
TRBJ2-7 | TRBD1 | . | TRBV19 | CASSTGQGKYEQYF | TGTGCCAGTAGTACGGGACAGGGGAAGTACGAGCAGTACTTC
TRBJ2-2 | TRBD1 | . | TRBV5-8 | CASRRQGAGTGELFF | TGTGCCAGCAGGCGACAGGGGGCCGGGACCGGGGAGCTGTTTTTT
TRBJ2-7 | . | . | TRBV5-1 | CASSIDSYEQYF | TGCGCCAGCAGCATCGACAGCTACGAGCAGTACTTC
TRBJ1-2 | TRBD1 | . | TRBV2 | CASAGQGAGYGYTF | TGTGCCAGCGCCGGACAGGGGGCCGGCTATGGCTACACCTTC
TRBJ2-3 | . | . | TRBV6-1 | CASKLRGTDTQYF | TGTGCCAGCAAGCTAAGGGGGACAGATACGCAGTATTTT
TRBJ1-4 | . | . | TRBV7-2 | CASSWGGRSNEKLFF | TGTGCCAGCAGCTGGGGAGGGAGGTCTAATGAAAAACTGTTTTTT
TRBJ1-1 | . | . | TRBV10-3 | CAISESGSSVTTNTEAFF | TGTGCCATCAGTGAGTCAGGGAGTTCCGTGACAACGAACACTGAAGCTTTCTTT
TRBJ2-7 | TRBD2 | . | TRBV9 | CASSVGLAGGPHEQYF | TGTGCCAGCAGCGTAGGACTAGCGGGGGGGCCTCACGAGCAGTACTTC
TRBJ1-2 | . | . | TRBV10-3 | CAISESTESYGYTF | TGTGCCATCAGTGAGTCCACGGAGAGCTATGGCTACACCTTC
TRBJ2-1 | TRBD1 | few | TRBV7-6 | CASSLIPGQGGFNEQFF | TGTGCCAGCAGCTTAATACCGGGACAGGGGGGGTTCAATGAGCAGTTCTTC
TRBJ1-2 | TRBD1 | . | TRBV7-2 | CASSLAQGGGGYTF | TGTGCCAGCAGCTTAGCGCAAGGGGGCGGGGGCTACACCTTC
TRBJ2-7 | TRBD1 | . | TRBV11-2 | CASSPDRGPYEQYF | TGTGCCAGCAGCCCAGACAGGGGGCCCTACGAGCAGTACTTC
TRBJ1-5 | TRBD1 | . | TRBV4-1 | CASSQNRGEQPQHF | TGCGCCAGCAGCCAGAACAGGGGGGAGCAGCCCCAGCATTTT
TRBJ2-5 | TRBD2 | . | TRBV9 | CASSVSGGTTQETQYF | TGTGCCAGCAGCGTATCCGGCGGGACTACCCAAGAGACCCAGTACTTC
TRBJ2-7 | TRBD2 | . | TRBV6-6 | CASSPGRGGFEQYF | TGTGCCAGCAGCCCCGGGAGGGGGGGGTTCGAGCAGTACTTC
TRBJ1-2 | TRBD1 | . | TRBV9 | CASSVRQGMGGYTF | TGTGCCAGCAGCGTACGACAGGGGATGGGTGGCTACACCTTC
TRBJ1-2 | . | . | TRBV12-5 | CASGLGDRPYGYTF | TGTGCTAGTGGTTTGGGAGACAGGCCCTATGGCTACACCTTC
TRBJ1-5 | TRBD1 | . | TRBV28 | CASSPDQQGNQPQHF | TGTGCCAGCAGTCCTGATCAACAGGGGAATCAGCCCCAGCATTTT
TRBJ1-1 | . | . | TRBV7-9 | CASRPYQGLGNTEAFF | TGTGCCAGCAGACCATACCAGGGGTTGGGTAACACTGAAGCTTTCTTT
TRBJ1-1 | TRBD1 | . | TRBV7-2 | CASSDPGQGIVTEAFF | TGTGCCAGCAGCGACCCGGGACAGGGGATCGTCACTGAAGCTTTCTTT
TRBJ2-2 | . | . | TRBV19 | CASTPGSNTGELFF | TGTGCCAGTACCCCCGGGAGCAACACCGGGGAGCTGTTTTTT
TRBJ2-3 | . | . | TRBV7-9 | CASSPAGPPGDTQYF | TGTGCCAGCAGCCCAGCGGGCCCTCCCGGGGATACGCAGTATTTT
TRBJ2-3 | TRBD1 | . | TRBV11-2 | CASTTGGTGTDTQYF | TGTGCCAGCACGACAGGGGGCACGGGCACAGATACGCAGTATTTT
TRBJ1-6 | TRBD1 | few | TRBV7-8 | CASRPGTGYEPLHF | TGTGCCAGCAGACCCGGGACAGGGTACGAACCCCTCCACTTT
TRBJ2-7 | . | . | TRBV6-5 | CASSYSPRSYEQYF | TGTGCCAGCAGTTACTCTCCCCGCTCCTACGAGCAGTACTTC
TRBJ1-1 | . | . | TRBV5-1 | CASSAGVNTEAFF | TGCGCCAGCAGCGCCGGTGTGAACACTGAAGCTTTCTTT
TRBJ2-1 | TRBD1 | . | TRBV7-2 | CASMLLGTGGPNEQFF | TGTGCCAGCATGCTCCTCGGGACAGGGGGGCCCAATGAGCAGTTCTTC
TRBJ1-6 | TRBD1 | . | TRBV4-1 | CASSHGGQATNSPLHF | TGCGCCAGCAGCCACGGGGGACAGGCGACAAATTCACCCCTCCACTTT